This T cell receptor beta chain emerged from a study of control samples from healthy donors and cancer patients. Only in-frame clones appear in the TCRdb table, and some are missing; sequencing was by immunoSEQ multiplex PCR. Among 95,000 to 150,000 clones, 80% to 90% were seen once, and the ten largest hold around 8.7%. The V segment lost 1 base and the J segment 4 bases; nucleotides outside the gene matches: 1. The CDR3 consists of 14 residues. Germline V gene lookup returns CDR1 LGHDT and CDR2 YNNKEL (reference sequence). This clonotype was sampled from a man in his forties in good health. Sequenced sample: blood. V is TRBV3-1 (or the pseudogene TRBV3-2) and J is TRBJ2-3; 8 bases map to TRBD2. This CDR3 is CASSQAGGPDTQYF. DNA of the CDR3: TGTGCCAGCAGCCAAGCGGGGGGGCCAGATACGCAGTATTTT.